A single sample gave rise to the 18 T cell receptor beta chains below, sequenced in a study of blood T cell repertoires in COVID-19. Repertoires were generated with immunoSEQ multiplex PCR, while TCRdb's copy carries only in-frame clones and drops some. This sample yields 300,000 or so clones, of which around 80% are seen a single time; around 1.2% belongs to the top ten. The source material was peripheral blood. The receptors come from a woman between 45 and 65 years old with acute or convalescent COVID-19.

This chain uses TRBV7-6 with TRBJ2-2, with 8 bases fitting TRBD2. V gave up 10 bases and J gave up 6 bases; unmatched junction bases: 10. The germline CDR1 and CDR2 sequences are SGHVS and FNYEAQ. This CDR3 has 14 residues. Written as DNA, the CDR3 is TGTGCCACCCGAGCGGGAGTGGATTCCGGGGAGCTGTTTTTT. Its protein product is CATRAGVDSGELFF.

The chain couples TRBV25-1 to TRBJ1-1; no firm D call. CDR1 and CDR2 (germline): MGHDK, SYGVNS. There are 14 residues in the CDR3. V lost 2 bases, J lost 3 bases, and 10 bases lay in between. CDR3 region: CASSEHGSDTEAFF. The CDR3, as DNA: TGTGCCAGCAGTGAACACGGGTCCGACACTGAAGCTTTCTTT.

The gene calls are TRBV7-2 and TRBJ1-3, with 7 bases aligning to TRBD1. CDR1 is SGHTA, CDR2 FQGNSA, per germline. There are 14 residues in the CDR3. V gave up 3 bases and J gave up 2 bases; unmatched junction bases: 1. This CDR3 reads CASSFQGAGNTIYF. CDR3 nucleotides: TGTGCCAGCAGCTTTCAGGGGGCTGGAAACACCATATATTTT.

The genes are TRBV10-3 and TRBJ2-3; TRBD2 matches at 11 bases. J lost 2 bases, V lost 0 bases, and 1 base had no gene match. The CDR3 sequence is 16 residues long. Germline lookup yields CDR1 ENHRY and CDR2 SYGVKD. The CDR3 DNA reads as TGTGCCATCAGTGAGTCGACTAGCGGGGCCACAGATACGCAGTATTTT. Translation gives CAISESTSGATDTQYF.

This chain uses TRBV2 with TRBJ1-6; D call uncertain. V lost 1 base to trimming and J lost 6 bases, with 10 bases between them. The V gene's germline CDR1 is SNHLY and CDR2 FYNNEI. This CDR3 region has 15 residues. CDR3 DNA: TGTGCCAGCAGTGAAGAGGCCGGGTCTAATTCACCCCTCCACTTT. Residues: CASSEEAGSNSPLHF.

This chain uses TRBV6-1 with TRBJ2-7, with 7 bases identical to TRBD2. Trimming removed 2 bases from V and 8 bases from J; junction bases left unmatched: 12. Germline-derived CDR1 and CDR2 are MNHNS and SASEGT. CDR3 length equals 15 residues. CDR3 region: CASSEYGTTQLKQYV. The CDR3 coding sequence is TGTGCCAGCAGTGAATACGGGACTACCCAACTAAAGCAGTACGTC.

The chain has TRBV10-1 and TRBJ2-3; 10 positions match TRBD2. V dropped 8 bases and J dropped 4; count of bases not matched to a gene: 9. The germline CDR1 and CDR2 sequences are WNHNN and SYGVQD (reference sequence). This CDR3 spans 15 amino acids. CDR3 region: CASAEQRGGSDTQYF. The CDR3 DNA reads as TGCGCCAGCGCCGAACAGCGGGGGGGCTCAGATACGCAGTATTTT.

The chain links TRBV18 to TRBJ2-3; 9 bases are a match to TRBD1. CDR3 size: 16 residues. Germline values: CDR1 KGHSH, CDR2 LQKENI. Trimming at V came to 1 base and at J to 1 base, leaving 3 bases not matched to a gene. The CDR3 sequence is CASSPQDRGRTDTQYF. In DNA, the CDR3 is TGTGCCAGCTCACCACAGGACAGGGGACGCACAGATACGCAGTATTTT.

The chain employs TRBV18 and TRBJ2-7, with D hard to call. V was trimmed by 0 bases and J by 0 bases, leaving 9 bases between them. Germline V CDR1 and CDR2: KGHSH, LQKENI. The CDR3 length is 15 residues. CDR3 in DNA: TGTGCCAGCTCACCACCCCCCAAGAGCTCCTACGAGCAGTACTTC. Its protein is CASSPPPKSSYEQYF.

The chain uses TRBV19 and TRBJ1-2; the D gene is possibly TRBD1 (5 bases). The CDR3 consists of 12 residues. CDR1 is LNHDA, CDR2 SQIVND, per germline (reference sequence). V shed 3 bases and J shed 6 bases, with 8 bases lying between them. The CDR3 protein is CASSISGNGYTF. In nucleotides, the CDR3 is TGTGCCAGTAGTATCTCAGGGAATGGCTACACCTTC.

The chain joins TRBV30 to TRBJ1-5; 7 nucleotides agree with TRBD1. Germline V gives CDR1 GTSNPN, CDR2 SVGIG (reference sequence). The CDR3 runs to 16 residues. The V gene end was trimmed by 1 base and the J gene end by 0 bases; junction bases not matched to a gene: 6. CDR3 in amino acids: CAWSARGADSNQPQHF. CDR3 DNA sequence: TGTGCCTGGAGTGCCAGGGGGGCTGATAGCAATCAGCCCCAGCATTTT.

Concerning this clone: This same CDR3 is encoded by further DNA sequences in the sample. V gene TRBV27 combines with J gene TRBJ2-5; 11 bases map to TRBD2. Looked up from germline, CDR1 is MNHEY and CDR2 is SMNVEV (reference sequence). V trimming: 3 bases; J trimming: 4 bases; junction bases outside the gene matches: 4. There are 15 residues in the CDR3. CDR3 sequence: CASSLGLAGGETQYF. The CDR3, as DNA: TGTGCCAGCAGTTTGGGGCTAGCGGGGGGAGAGACCCAGTACTTC.

This sequence joins TRBV5-4 and TRBJ2-7; TRBD2 matches 15 bases. The CDR3 runs 16 residues. CDR1 SGHNT and CDR2 YYREEE come from the germline V gene (reference sequence). After removal of 2 bases from V and 4 bases from J, the junction contained 4 bases not matched to a gene. CDR3 residues: CASSLGGTSGRYEQYF. In nucleotides, the CDR3 is TGTGCCAGCAGCTTAGGGGGGACTAGCGGGAGGTACGAGCAGTACTTC.

The J gene is TRBJ2-1, the V gene TRBV15; 8 bases match TRBD1. V was pared by 4 bases and J by 2 bases, with 4 bases of the junction left unmatched. Germline V gene lookup returns CDR1 LNHNV and CDR2 YYDKDF (reference sequence). The CDR3 loop spans 15 amino acids. The CDR3 DNA reads as TGTGCCACCAGCAACCGACAGGGGACCTACAATGAGCAGTTCTTC. Protein: CATSNRQGTYNEQFF.

This chain uses TRBV7-2 with TRBJ1-2; 11 bases are a match to TRBD1. Trimming took 4 bases from V and 0 from J; bases not matched to a gene: 7. CDR1 SGHTA and CDR2 FQGNSA come from the germline V gene. The CDR3 extends over 17 amino acids. The CDR3 DNA reads as TGTGCCAGCAGCTCCTCACTGGACAGGGGGCCTAACTATGGCTACACCTTC. This codes for CASSSSLDRGPNYGYTF.

J is TRBJ2-7 and V is TRBV2; TRBD1 matches 9 bases. Germline CDR1 reads SNHLY; CDR2 reads FYNNEI. This CDR3 has 14 residues. V dropped 6 bases and J dropped 5; count of bases not matched to a gene: 8. The CDR3 sequence: CASSLWGQGNEQYV. CDR3 nucleotides: TGTGCCAGCAGCCTATGGGGACAGGGTAACGAGCAGTACGTC.

The genes are TRBV2 and TRBJ1-1; D not resolved. CDR1 SNHLY and CDR2 FYNNEI come from the germline V gene. The CDR3 has 10 residues. The V end lost 9 bases, the J end lost 8 bases, and 10 bases lay between the germline ends. The CDR3 is CASAYVEAFF. DNA for the CDR3: TGTGCCAGTGCCTACGTCGAAGCTTTCTTT.

The V gene is TRBV11-2, the J gene TRBJ1-1; D is uncertain. Trimming took off 7 bases at V and 1 base at J, with 16 bases between the two ends. There are 15 residues in the CDR3. The V gene's germline CDR1 is SGHAT and CDR2 FQNNGV. The CDR3 sequence is CASTQITEGNTEAFF. The DNA of the CDR3 is TGTGCCAGCACCCAGATAACCGAGGGGAACACTGAAGCTTTCTTT.